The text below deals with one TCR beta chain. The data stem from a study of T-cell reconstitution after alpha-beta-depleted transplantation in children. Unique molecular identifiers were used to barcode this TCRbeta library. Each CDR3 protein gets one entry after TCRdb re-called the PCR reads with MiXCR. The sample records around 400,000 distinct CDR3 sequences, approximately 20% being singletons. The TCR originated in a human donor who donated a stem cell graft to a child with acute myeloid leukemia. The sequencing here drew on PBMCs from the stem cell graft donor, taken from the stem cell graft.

In DNA form, the CDR3 reads TGTGCCAGCTACGTTAGAAGCTCCTACGAGCAGTACTTC. Protein product: CASYVRSSYEQYF. V usage is TRBV21-1 and J usage is TRBJ2-7. TRBV21-1 is described as a pseudogene. The CDR3 spans 13 residues.